This note documents a single T cell receptor (beta chain) sequence. Its antigen is as yet unknown. TCRdb's table, derived via immunoSEQ multiplex PCR, lists solely in-frame clones and lacks some. The sample holds about 49,000 clones, about 85% seen once. In chemo-refractory metastatic non-small-cell lung cancer, patients got ipilimumab CTLA-4 blockade together with focal radiation. V lost 6 bases and J 0 bases, leaving 11 bases between the germline ends. The V gene's germline CDR1 is SNHLY and CDR2 FYNNEI. The CDR3 is 14 residues long. This sample was included in a study of radiotherapy plus CTLA-4 blockade in lung cancer. For the study at large: Objective response rate was roughly 19%; disease control rate, 25% to 35%.

Study-level findings and limits: The authors reported that early blood T cell clone dynamics, with interferon-beta, best predicted response. Clones of tumor-derived TCRs expanded in blood after radiotherapy plus ipilimumab.

The chain links TRBV2 to TRBJ1-1, with no clear D. This TCR derives from a human donor with non-small cell lung cancer whose response to radiotherapy plus ipilimumab could not be evaluated. Source: peripheral blood, taken from a patient treated with radiotherapy plus ipilimumab. CDR3 amino acids: CASSLRFMNTEAFF. CDR3 DNA sequence: TGTGCCAGCAGCTTGAGGTTTATGAACACTGAAGCTTTCTTT.